This T cell receptor beta chain derives from a study of T-cell reconstitution after alpha-beta-depleted transplantation in children. Study-level points and caveats: T cells produced anew were the main source of T-cell counts and diversity one year after transplant. TCRbeta diversity was high at day 60 in some patients (a result of surviving recipient T cells and thymic progenitors).

Germline CDR1 and CDR2: SGHRS and YFSETQ. The CDR3 extends over 15 amino acids. V trimming: 0 bases; J trimming: 7 bases; junction bases outside the gene matches: 3. A library of TCRbeta sequences, prepared with unique molecular identifiers, was generated. TCRdb re-called the PCR reads through MiXCR, storing one row per CDR3 protein. The sample includes around 580,000 distinct CDR3 sequences, 25% to 30% of them seen just once. In the case of this clonotype: As yet, its antigen is unknown.

The rearrangement joins TRBV5-1 to TRBJ2-4; 11 bases are a match to TRBD1. This sample comprised PBMCs, obtained before TCRalphabeta/CD19-depleted stem cell transplant. The sequence was collected from a boy younger than two with Wiskott-Aldrich syndrome, due to receive a stem cell transplant. The CDR3 coding sequence is TGCGCCAGCAGCTTGGAAGGACAGGGGGCGAACATTCAGTACTTC. Translated: CASSLEGQGANIQYF.